A selection of T cell receptor beta chains follows, all from one sample in a study of T-cell memory formation after mild COVID-19. Each CDR3 protein is one row after TCRdb ran MiXCR on the 5' RACE reads. In the table there are roughly 580,000 distinct CDR3 sequences, about 20% of which are singletons. Sequencing was performed on PBMCs or a T cell subset sorted from them (not recorded which). All receptors come from an adult woman who had mild COVID-19 (a few samples of this study predate the infection). Cell type and time point are not known. Both conserved end residues are part of each CDR3. The order of the fields is clone size, V gene, D gene, J gene, CDR3 DNA, CDR3 protein. D genes are given only for firm matches. Where a row states a size, it is once, few, many or the class of an expanded clone; other rows omit it.

clone size: few
V gene: TRBV6-7
D gene: -
J gene: TRBJ2-7
CDR3 DNA: TGTGCCAGCAGCCCCCGGCATCCCGGGACACTTCCCTACGAGCAGTACTTC
CDR3 protein: CASSPRHPGTLPYEQYF

clone size: few
V gene: TRBV5-5
D gene: -
J gene: TRBJ1-2
CDR3 DNA: TGTGCCAGCAGCCTTTACGAGGGGGGCTACACCTTC
CDR3 protein: CASSLYEGGYTF

clone size: few
V gene: TRBV4-3
D gene: -
J gene: TRBJ2-3
CDR3 DNA: TGCGCCAGCAGCCAAGGAGGAGCTATCACAGATACGCAGTATTTT
CDR3 protein: CASSQGGAITDTQYF

clone size: few
V gene: TRBV6-5
D gene: -
J gene: TRBJ2-3
CDR3 DNA: TGTGCCAGCAGTTCCTACGGGCCCAGCACAGATACGCAGTATTTT
CDR3 protein: CASSSYGPSTDTQYF

clone size: few
V gene: TRBV5-1
D gene: TRBD2
J gene: TRBJ2-3
CDR3 DNA: TGCGCCAGCAGCTTGGCCCAGACTAGCGGGAGTGTTGATACGCAGTATTTT
CDR3 protein: CASSLAQTSGSVDTQYF

clone size: -
V gene: TRBV15
D gene: -
J gene: TRBJ2-3
CDR3 DNA: TGTGCCACCAGCAGAGAAGTCGGTCCAGATACGCAGTATTTT
CDR3 protein: CATSREVGPDTQYF

clone size: -
V gene: TRBV5-1
D gene: -
J gene: TRBJ2-2
CDR3 DNA: TGCGCCAGCAGCTTGGGGCAGTCTGACACCGGGGAGCTGTTTTTT
CDR3 protein: CASSLGQSDTGELFF

clone size: -
V gene: TRBV20-1
D gene: TRBD1
J gene: TRBJ2-3
CDR3 DNA: TGCAGTGAAGCCGGGACAGGCCTAACGCAGTATTTT
CDR3 protein: CSEAGTGLTQYF

clone size: -
V gene: TRBV4-2
D gene: -
J gene: TRBJ2-5
CDR3 DNA: TGTGCCAGCAGCCACCTATGGGACCGGAAAGAGACCCAGTACTTC
CDR3 protein: CASSHLWDRKETQYF

clone size: once
V gene: TRBV7-9
D gene: -
J gene: TRBJ2-5
CDR3 DNA: TGTGCCAGCAGCTCGATAGCCACGGGGAGCCAAGAGACCCAGTACTTC
CDR3 protein: CASSSIATGSQETQYF

clone size: few
V gene: TRBV19
D gene: -
J gene: TRBJ2-7
CDR3 DNA: TGTGCCAGTAGTCCCGGGACACCGATCTACGAGCAGTACTTC
CDR3 protein: CASSPGTPIYEQYF

clone size: many
V gene: TRBV20-1
D gene: -
J gene: TRBJ2-1
CDR3 DNA: TGCAGTGCTAGAGATTTCAGGGGGGAATACAATGAGCAGTTCTTC
CDR3 protein: CSARDFRGEYNEQFF

clone size: few
V gene: TRBV7-8
D gene: TRBD1
J gene: TRBJ1-1
CDR3 DNA: TGTGCCAGCAGCTTAACGACAGGGGCCTGGAGCACTGAAGCTTTCTTT
CDR3 protein: CASSLTTGAWSTEAFF

clone size: -
V gene: TRBV5-5
D gene: -
J gene: TRBJ2-5
CDR3 DNA: TGTGCCAGCAGCTTGACGGGGACATCGTACCAAGAGACCCAGTACTTC
CDR3 protein: CASSLTGTSYQETQYF

clone size: many
V gene: TRBV27
D gene: TRBD1
J gene: TRBJ2-7
CDR3 DNA: TGTGCCAGCAGTGATGCAGGGGGCCGAGAGCAGTACTTC
CDR3 protein: CASSDAGGREQYF

clone size: few
V gene: TRBV29-1
D gene: -
J gene: TRBJ2-1
CDR3 DNA: TGCAGCGCTCCCCGTTTGGGTGAGCAGTTCTTC
CDR3 protein: CSAPRLGEQFF

clone size: -
V gene: TRBV11-2
D gene: -
J gene: TRBJ2-3
CDR3 DNA: TGTGCCAGCAGCCCGGGGAGGGGGGCGCGTGGAGATACGCAGTATTTT
CDR3 protein: CASSPGRGARGDTQYF

clone size: -
V gene: TRBV7-6
D gene: -
J gene: TRBJ2-7
CDR3 DNA: TGTGCCAGCAGCTTTCATGGGGCAGAATACGAGCAGTACTTC
CDR3 protein: CASSFHGAEYEQYF

clone size: -
V gene: TRBV10-3
D gene: -
J gene: TRBJ2-7
CDR3 DNA: TGTGCCATCAGTGTAAGGGGGTACGAGCAGTACTTC
CDR3 protein: CAISVRGYEQYF

clone size: few
V gene: TRBV5-1
D gene: TRBD1
J gene: TRBJ2-7
CDR3 DNA: TGCGCCAGCAGCCGAGCCCCGACTGGGACAGAACAGGGGCAGTACTTC
CDR3 protein: CASSRAPTGTEQGQYF

clone size: few
V gene: TRBV2
D gene: TRBD1
J gene: TRBJ2-1
CDR3 DNA: TGTGCCAGCAGTGGCCAGGGGGCCTATTTGGATGAGCAGTTCTTC
CDR3 protein: CASSGQGAYLDEQFF

clone size: -
V gene: TRBV24-1
D gene: TRBD2
J gene: TRBJ2-1
CDR3 DNA: TGTGCCACCAGTGATCCTCATTTGGACGGGGGGTCCTCCTACAATGAGCAGTTCTTC
CDR3 protein: CATSDPHLDGGSSYNEQFF

clone size: -
V gene: TRBV20-1
D gene: -
J gene: TRBJ2-1
CDR3 DNA: TGCAGTGCTATATTACGGAGGGGACCCCCCCGGGATGAGCAGTTCTTC
CDR3 protein: CSAILRRGPPRDEQFF

clone size: few
V gene: TRBV19
D gene: -
J gene: TRBJ1-6
CDR3 DNA: TGTGCCAGTAGTATGGTGGGCAGGCCGAATAATTCACCCCTCCACTTT
CDR3 protein: CASSMVGRPNNSPLHF

clone size: -
V gene: TRBV12-3/TRBV12-4
D gene: -
J gene: TRBJ2-1
CDR3 DNA: TGTGCCAGCAGTTTGTGGTCCCCAAACTACAATGAGCAGTTCTTC
CDR3 protein: CASSLWSPNYNEQFF

clone size: few
V gene: TRBV7-2
D gene: TRBD1
J gene: TRBJ2-3
CDR3 DNA: TGTGCCAGCAGCGCCGGACAGGCTGGGAATACGCAGTATTTT
CDR3 protein: CASSAGQAGNTQYF

clone size: few
V gene: TRBV7-9
D gene: -
J gene: TRBJ2-2
CDR3 DNA: TGTGCCAGCAGCTTGGGCAGACATGGGAGCACCGGGGAGCTGTTTTTT
CDR3 protein: CASSLGRHGSTGELFF

clone size: -
V gene: TRBV30
D gene: -
J gene: TRBJ1-2
CDR3 DNA: TGTGCCTTCGTGGTCAGGAAATGGGGGAGGGACTATGGCTACACCTTC
CDR3 protein: CAFVVRKWGRDYGYTF

clone size: -
V gene: TRBV9
D gene: -
J gene: TRBJ2-2
CDR3 DNA: TGTGCCAGCAGCGTATGGGGAAAAGGGACCGGGGAGCTGTTTTTT
CDR3 protein: CASSVWGKGTGELFF

clone size: -
V gene: TRBV6-5
D gene: TRBD2
J gene: TRBJ2-1
CDR3 DNA: TGTGCCAGCAGTTACTCATGGACTAGCGGGAGTTACAATGAGCAGTTCTTC
CDR3 protein: CASSYSWTSGSYNEQFF

clone size: once
V gene: TRBV9
D gene: -
J gene: TRBJ2-5
CDR3 DNA: TGTGCCAGCAGCGCGTACCCGGGGACGAAACAAGAGACCCAGTACTTC
CDR3 protein: CASSAYPGTKQETQYF

clone size: -
V gene: TRBV5-1
D gene: TRBD2
J gene: TRBJ2-7
CDR3 DNA: TGCGCCACATATGATAACGTAGCGGGAAGAAATTACGAGCAGTACTTC
CDR3 protein: CATYDNVAGRNYEQYF

clone size: -
V gene: TRBV6-1
D gene: -
J gene: TRBJ2-1
CDR3 DNA: TGTGCCAGCAGAAGGGAGGCAAGCAATGAGCAGTTCTTC
CDR3 protein: CASRREASNEQFF

clone size: -
V gene: TRBV7-8
D gene: -
J gene: TRBJ2-1
CDR3 DNA: TGTGCCAGCAGCCCGGCCGACAATGAGCAGTTCTTC
CDR3 protein: CASSPADNEQFF

clone size: few
V gene: TRBV5-1
D gene: TRBD1
J gene: TRBJ1-1
CDR3 DNA: TGCGCCAGCAGCAAGACAGGGGCTGGCACTGAAGCTTTCTTT
CDR3 protein: CASSKTGAGTEAFF

clone size: -
V gene: TRBV24-1
D gene: TRBD1
J gene: TRBJ1-2
CDR3 DNA: TGTGCCACCAGTAACTCAGGGGGCGGCTATGGCTACACCTTC
CDR3 protein: CATSNSGGGYGYTF

clone size: few
V gene: TRBV12-3/TRBV12-4
D gene: -
J gene: TRBJ1-1
CDR3 DNA: TGTGCCAGCAGTTTGTCAGGGTTGGACACTGAAGCTTTCTTT
CDR3 protein: CASSLSGLDTEAFF

clone size: few
V gene: TRBV7-6
D gene: -
J gene: TRBJ2-1
CDR3 DNA: TGTGCCAGCAGCTTAAGGTTTGGAGGGGAGGAGCAGTTCTTC
CDR3 protein: CASSLRFGGEEQFF

clone size: -
V gene: TRBV7-2
D gene: -
J gene: TRBJ2-2
CDR3 DNA: TGTGCCAGCAGCTTAAGAGCAGGAAACGGGGAGCTGTTTTTT
CDR3 protein: CASSLRAGNGELFF

clone size: many
V gene: TRBV5-1
D gene: -
J gene: TRBJ2-7
CDR3 DNA: TGCGCCAGCAGCTTGGGGCACCCCTCCTACGAGCAGTACTTC
CDR3 protein: CASSLGHPSYEQYF

clone size: -
V gene: TRBV20-1
D gene: TRBD1
J gene: TRBJ2-7
CDR3 DNA: TGCAGTGCTAACAGGGGGAGACTGGGAGAGCAGTACTTC
CDR3 protein: CSANRGRLGEQYF

clone size: few
V gene: TRBV15
D gene: -
J gene: TRBJ2-2
CDR3 DNA: TGTGCCACCAGGGGTGGAGGAGGGGAGCTGTTTTTT
CDR3 protein: CATRGGGGELFF

clone size: -
V gene: TRBV29-1
D gene: -
J gene: TRBJ2-2
CDR3 DNA: TGCAGCGTCCTAGGGGTCCGCGGCACCGGGGAGCTGTTTTTT
CDR3 protein: CSVLGVRGTGELFF

clone size: many
V gene: TRBV5-1
D gene: -
J gene: TRBJ1-1
CDR3 DNA: TGCGCCAGCAGCTTGCGGCGGAGGAACACTGAAGCTTTCTTT
CDR3 protein: CASSLRRRNTEAFF

clone size: -
V gene: TRBV7-9
D gene: TRBD1
J gene: TRBJ1-2
CDR3 DNA: TGTGCCCTCGGACAGGGCTATGGCTACACCTTC
CDR3 protein: CALGQGYGYTF

clone size: few
V gene: TRBV27
D gene: -
J gene: TRBJ2-7
CDR3 DNA: TGTGCCAGCAGGCCCCGACCCATTTACGAGCAGTACTTC
CDR3 protein: CASRPRPIYEQYF

clone size: -
V gene: TRBV4-2
D gene: -
J gene: TRBJ2-6
CDR3 DNA: TGTGCCAGCAGCCAAGGCCCTACTCGGTCTGGGGCCAACGTCCTGACTTTC
CDR3 protein: CASSQGPTRSGANVLTF

clone size: few
V gene: TRBV5-1
D gene: TRBD2
J gene: TRBJ2-2
CDR3 DNA: TGCGCCAGCAGCTCAATAGCGGGAGTTCATGGCGGGGAGCTGTTTTTT
CDR3 protein: CASSSIAGVHGGELFF

clone size: -
V gene: TRBV27
D gene: -
J gene: TRBJ2-3
CDR3 DNA: TGTGCCAGCAGTTTTCGGGCGAAAACGGATACGCAGTATTTT
CDR3 protein: CASSFRAKTDTQYF

clone size: many
V gene: TRBV9
D gene: -
J gene: TRBJ2-3
CDR3 DNA: TGTGCCAGCAGCGTAGCCACAGATACGCAGTATTTT
CDR3 protein: CASSVATDTQYF

clone size: few
V gene: TRBV29-1
D gene: TRBD2
J gene: TRBJ2-3
CDR3 DNA: TGCAGCGTTTCCCGACTTGTAGCGGGGGGCACAGATACGCAGTATTTT
CDR3 protein: CSVSRLVAGGTDTQYF

clone size: -
V gene: TRBV20-1
D gene: TRBD2
J gene: TRBJ2-4
CDR3 DNA: TGCAGTGCTAGAGCACTAGCGGGAGGGGGTGAAGCCAAAAACATTCAGTACTTC
CDR3 protein: CSARALAGGGEAKNIQYF

clone size: -
V gene: TRBV5-1
D gene: TRBD2
J gene: TRBJ2-1
CDR3 DNA: TGCGCCAGCAGCCGGCGGACTAGCGGGGAGTACAATGAGCAGTTCTTC
CDR3 protein: CASSRRTSGEYNEQFF